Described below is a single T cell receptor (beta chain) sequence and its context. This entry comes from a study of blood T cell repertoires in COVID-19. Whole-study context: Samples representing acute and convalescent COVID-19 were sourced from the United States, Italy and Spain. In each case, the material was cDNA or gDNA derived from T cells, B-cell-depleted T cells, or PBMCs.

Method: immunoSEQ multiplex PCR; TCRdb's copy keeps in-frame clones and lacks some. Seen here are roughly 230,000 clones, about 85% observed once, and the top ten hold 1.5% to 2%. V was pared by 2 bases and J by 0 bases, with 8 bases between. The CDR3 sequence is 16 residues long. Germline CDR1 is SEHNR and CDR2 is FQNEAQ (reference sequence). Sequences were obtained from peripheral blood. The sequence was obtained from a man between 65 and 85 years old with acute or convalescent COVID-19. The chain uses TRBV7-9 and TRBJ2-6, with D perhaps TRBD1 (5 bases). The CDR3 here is CASSLMTVSGANVLTF. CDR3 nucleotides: TGTGCCAGCAGCTTAATGACAGTCTCTGGGGCCAACGTCCTGACTTTC.